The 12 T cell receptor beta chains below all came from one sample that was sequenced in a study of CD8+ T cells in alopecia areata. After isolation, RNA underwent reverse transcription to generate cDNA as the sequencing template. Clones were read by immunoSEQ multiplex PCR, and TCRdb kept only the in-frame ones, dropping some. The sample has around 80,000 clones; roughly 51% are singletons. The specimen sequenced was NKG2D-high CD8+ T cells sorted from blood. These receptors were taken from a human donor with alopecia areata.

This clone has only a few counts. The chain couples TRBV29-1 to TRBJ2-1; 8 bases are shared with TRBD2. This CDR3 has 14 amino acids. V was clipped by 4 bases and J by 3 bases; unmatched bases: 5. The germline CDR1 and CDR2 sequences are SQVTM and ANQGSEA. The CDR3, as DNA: TGCAGCGTTGGGGTAGCGGGATACTACAATGAGCAGTTCTTC. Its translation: CSVGVAGYYNEQFF.

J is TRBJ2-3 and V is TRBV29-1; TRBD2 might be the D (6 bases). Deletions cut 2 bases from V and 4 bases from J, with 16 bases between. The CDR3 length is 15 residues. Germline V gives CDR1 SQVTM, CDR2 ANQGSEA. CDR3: CSVESASELADTQYF. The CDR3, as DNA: TGCAGCGTTGAATCGGCTAGCGAGTTGGCAGATACGCAGTATTTT.

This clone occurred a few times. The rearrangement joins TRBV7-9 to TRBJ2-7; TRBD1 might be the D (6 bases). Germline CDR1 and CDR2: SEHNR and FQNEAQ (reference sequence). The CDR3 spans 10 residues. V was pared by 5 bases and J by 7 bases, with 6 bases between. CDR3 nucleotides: TGTGCCAGCAGCAGGGGGGAGCAGTACTTC. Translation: CASSRGEQYF.

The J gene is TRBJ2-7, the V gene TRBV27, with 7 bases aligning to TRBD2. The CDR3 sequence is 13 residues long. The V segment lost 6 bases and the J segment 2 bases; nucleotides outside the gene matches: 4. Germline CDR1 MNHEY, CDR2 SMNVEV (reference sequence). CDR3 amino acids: CASRPGTTYEQYF. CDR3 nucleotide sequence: TGTGCCAGCAGACCCGGGACTACCTACGAGCAGTACTTC.

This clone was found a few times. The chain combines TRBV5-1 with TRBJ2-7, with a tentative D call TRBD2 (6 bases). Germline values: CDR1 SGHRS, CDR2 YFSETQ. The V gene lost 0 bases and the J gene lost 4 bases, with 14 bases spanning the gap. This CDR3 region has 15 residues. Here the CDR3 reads CASSLGRDSPYEQYF. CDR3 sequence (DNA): TGCGCCAGCAGCTTGGGCCGGGACTCACCATACGAGCAGTACTTC. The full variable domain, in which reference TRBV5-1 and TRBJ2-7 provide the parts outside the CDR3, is KAGVTQTPRYLIKTRGQQVTLSCSPISGHRSVSWYQQTPGQGLQFLFEYFSETQRNKGNFPGRFSGRQFSNSRSEMNVSTLELGDSALYLCASSLGRDSPYEQYFGPGTRLTVT.

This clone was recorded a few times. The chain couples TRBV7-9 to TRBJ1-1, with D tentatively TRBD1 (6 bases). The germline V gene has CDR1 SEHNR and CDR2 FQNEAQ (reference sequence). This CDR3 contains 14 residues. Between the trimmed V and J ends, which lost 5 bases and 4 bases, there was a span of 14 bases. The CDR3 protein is CASSTSGGGTEAFF. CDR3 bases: TGTGCCAGCAGCACATCGGGAGGGGGCACTGAAGCTTTCTTT.

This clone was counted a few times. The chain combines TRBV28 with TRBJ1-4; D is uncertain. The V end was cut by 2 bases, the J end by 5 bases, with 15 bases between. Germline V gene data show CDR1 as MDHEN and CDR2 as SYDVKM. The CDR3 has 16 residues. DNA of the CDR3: TGTGCCAGCAGTTTAGCAGTGGGGAGGCCGAATGAAAAACTGTTTTTT. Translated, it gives CASSLAVGRPNEKLFF.

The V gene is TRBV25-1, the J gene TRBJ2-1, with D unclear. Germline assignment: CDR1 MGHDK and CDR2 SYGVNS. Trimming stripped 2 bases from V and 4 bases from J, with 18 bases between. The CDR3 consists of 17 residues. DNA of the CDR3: TGTGCCAGCAGTGAAACCATATGTGGCAGAGTGTACAATGAGCAGTTCTTC. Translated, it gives CASSETICGRVYNEQFF.

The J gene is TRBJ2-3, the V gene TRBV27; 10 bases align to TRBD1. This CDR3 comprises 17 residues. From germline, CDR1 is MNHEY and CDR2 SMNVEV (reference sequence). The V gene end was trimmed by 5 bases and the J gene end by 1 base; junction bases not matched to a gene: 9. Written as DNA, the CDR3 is TGTGCCAGCAGTGCCCGGGACAGGGGTTTCGGCACAGATACGCAGTATTTT. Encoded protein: CASSARDRGFGTDTQYF.

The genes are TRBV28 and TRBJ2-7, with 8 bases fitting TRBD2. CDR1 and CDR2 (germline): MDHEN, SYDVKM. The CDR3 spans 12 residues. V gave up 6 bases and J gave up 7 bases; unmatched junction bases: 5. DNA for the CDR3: TGTGCCAGCAGCGCCACTAGCGGTGAGCAGTACTTC. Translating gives CASSATSGEQYF. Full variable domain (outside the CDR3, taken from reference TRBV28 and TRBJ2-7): DVKVTQSSRYLVKRTGEKVFLECVQDMDHENMFWYRQDPGLGLRLIYFSYDVKMKEKGDIPEGYSVSREKKERFSLILESASTNQTSMYLCASSATSGEQYFGPGTRLTVT.

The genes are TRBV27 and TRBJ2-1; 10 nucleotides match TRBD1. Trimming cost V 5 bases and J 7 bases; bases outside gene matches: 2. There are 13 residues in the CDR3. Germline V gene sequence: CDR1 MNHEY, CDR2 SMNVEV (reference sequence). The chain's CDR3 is CASSRDRGNEQFF. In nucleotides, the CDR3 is TGTGCCAGCAGTAGGGACAGGGGTAATGAGCAGTTCTTC.

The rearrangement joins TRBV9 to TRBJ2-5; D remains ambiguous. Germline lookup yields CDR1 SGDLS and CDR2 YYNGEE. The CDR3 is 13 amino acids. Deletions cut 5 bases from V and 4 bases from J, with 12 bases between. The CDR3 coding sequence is TGTGCCAGCAGTCAAGGCAATCGAGAGACCCAGTACTTC. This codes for CASSQGNRETQYF.